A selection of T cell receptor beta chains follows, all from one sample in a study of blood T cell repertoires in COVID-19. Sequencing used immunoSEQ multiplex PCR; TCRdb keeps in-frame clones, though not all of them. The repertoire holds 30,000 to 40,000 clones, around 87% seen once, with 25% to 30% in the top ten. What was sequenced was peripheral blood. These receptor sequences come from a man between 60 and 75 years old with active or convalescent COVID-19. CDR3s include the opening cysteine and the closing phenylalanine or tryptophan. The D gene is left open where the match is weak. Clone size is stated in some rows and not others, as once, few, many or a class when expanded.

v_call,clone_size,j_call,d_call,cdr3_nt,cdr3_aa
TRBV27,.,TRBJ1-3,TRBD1,TGTGCCAGCAGTTCCACCATCTACAGGGGGCAGAGAAACACCATATATTTT,CASSSTIYRGQRNTIYF
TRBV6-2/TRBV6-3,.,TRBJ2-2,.,TGTGCCAGCAGTTACTCACTAGTATCCGGGGAGCTGTTTTTT,CASSYSLVSGELFF
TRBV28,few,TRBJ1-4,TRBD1,TGTGCCAGCAGTCTATCACAGGGGTTTGAAAAACTGTTTTTT,CASSLSQGFEKLFF
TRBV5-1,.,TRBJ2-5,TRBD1,TGCGCCAGCAGCGCTGGACAGGGGGCTTTTGAGCCTAGGGCTGGGACCCAGTACTTC,CASSAGQGAFEPRAGTQYF
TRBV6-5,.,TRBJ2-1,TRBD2,TGTGCCAGCAGCCGAGGACTAGCATTCAATGAGCAGTTCTTC,CASSRGLAFNEQFF
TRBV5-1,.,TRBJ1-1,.,TGCGCCAGTTACCCGGGCAGGGGGAACACTGAAGCTTTCTTT,CASYPGRGNTEAFF
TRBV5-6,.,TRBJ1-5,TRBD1,TGTGCCAGCAGCTTGTCCCTCGGACAGGGGTTTAGCAATCAGCCCCAGCATTTT,CASSLSLGQGFSNQPQHF
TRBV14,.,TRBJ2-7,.,TGTGCCAGCAGCCATTCGTCTTACGAGCAGTACTTC,CASSHSSYEQYF
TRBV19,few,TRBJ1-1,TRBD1,TGTGCCAGTAGACACCGGACAGGGTGGAGCACTGAAGCTTTCTTT,CASRHRTGWSTEAFF
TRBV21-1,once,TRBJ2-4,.,TGTGCCAGCAGCAAGCAACAGGGGGCTCGCCCCTTAGCCAAAAACATTCAGTACTTC,CASSKQQGARPLAKNIQYF
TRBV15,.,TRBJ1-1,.,TGTGCCACCAGCGGACTACACTCTGAAGCTTTCTTT,CATSGLHSEAFF
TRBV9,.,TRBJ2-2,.,TGTGCCAGCAGCGCCGGGGTGTCGGATAACACCGGGGAGCTGTTTTTT,CASSAGVSDNTGELFF
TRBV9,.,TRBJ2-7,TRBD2,TGTGCCAGCAGCGTAGTGGACAGCAGACTAGCGGGAGATCTCAACGAGCAGTACTTC,CASSVVDSRLAGDLNEQYF
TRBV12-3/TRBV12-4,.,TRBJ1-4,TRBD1,TGTGCCAGCAGTAGAAAACCGGGACAGCCCGACTTT,CASSRKPGQPDF
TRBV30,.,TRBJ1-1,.,TGTGCCTGGAGTCCCCGGGTGCCCATCCCAGCGAACACTGAAGCTTTCTTT,CAWSPRVPIPANTEAFF
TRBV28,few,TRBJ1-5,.,TGTGCCAGCAGTTTGCGTGTCCAGCCCCAGCATTTT,CASSLRVQPQHF
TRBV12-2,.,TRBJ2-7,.,TGTGCAAGTCGTTGGACAATTTACGAGCAGTACTTC,CASRWTIYEQYF
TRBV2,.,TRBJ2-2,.,TGTGCCAGCAGTGGGACAGTGAACACCGGGGAGCTGTTTTTT,CASSGTVNTGELFF
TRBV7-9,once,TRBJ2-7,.,TGTGCCAGCAGCTTATGGGCCGGGGGTGGTTACGAGCAGTACTTC,CASSLWAGGGYEQYF
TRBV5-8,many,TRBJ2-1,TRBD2,TGTGCCAGCAGCCGAAGGGGGACTAGCGGGAGGTACAATGAGCAGTTCTTC,CASSRRGTSGRYNEQFF
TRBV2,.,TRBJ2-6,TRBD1,TGTGCCAGCAGTGTTCCGACAGGGTCCGGGGCCAACGTCCTGACTTTC,CASSVPTGSGANVLTF
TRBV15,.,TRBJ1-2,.,TGTGCCACCAGCAGGGGGGGATCCGGGTATTATGGCTACACCTTC,CATSRGGSGYYGYTF
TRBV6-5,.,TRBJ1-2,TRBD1,TGTGCCAGCAGTTTAGGACAGGGGAACTATGGCTACACCTTC,CASSLGQGNYGYTF
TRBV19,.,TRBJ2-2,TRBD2,TGTGCCAGTAGGCGGGGGGGTCTAGCGGGACCCACCGGGGAGCTGTTTTTT,CASRRGGLAGPTGELFF
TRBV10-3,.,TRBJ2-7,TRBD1,TGTGCCATCAGTGATGCCGGGACAGGGGCCTACGAGCAGTACTTC,CAISDAGTGAYEQYF
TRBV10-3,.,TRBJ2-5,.,TGTGCCTCCAGAGCGGAAGAGACCCAGTACTTC,CASRAEETQYF
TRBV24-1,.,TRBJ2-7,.,TGTGCCACCAGTGGCCGGGGCGAGCAGTACTTC,CATSGRGEQYF
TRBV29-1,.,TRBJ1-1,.,TGCAGCGTTGAATCGGGACAAGTTAACACTGAAGCTTTCTTT,CSVESGQVNTEAFF
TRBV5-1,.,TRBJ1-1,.,TGCGCCAGCAGCTTGACAGGCGGGAACACTGAAGCTTTCTTT,CASSLTGGNTEAFF
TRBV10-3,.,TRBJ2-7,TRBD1,TGTGCCATCAGTGATTCCGGGACAGCGCGCGAGAAGCAGTACTTC,CAISDSGTAREKQYF
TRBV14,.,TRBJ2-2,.,TGTGCCAGCAGCCAATGGCGCAGGGGTGGCACCGGGGAGCTGTTTTTT,CASSQWRRGGTGELFF
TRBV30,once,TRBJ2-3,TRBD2,TGTGCCTGGGGCGGGGGGGGCACAGATACGCAGTATTTT,CAWGGGGTDTQYF
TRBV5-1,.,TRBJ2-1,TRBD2,TGCGCCAGCAGCATCACACGGACCGGGAGGGTCGATGAGCAGTTCTTC,CASSITRTGRVDEQFF
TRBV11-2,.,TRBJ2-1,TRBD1,TGTGCCAGCAGCTCAGTGACAGGGTCCTACAATGAGCAGTTCTTC,CASSSVTGSYNEQFF
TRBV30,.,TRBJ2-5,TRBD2,TGTGCCTGGACCCAGGGACTAGCGGGAGGTGGGACCCAGTACTTC,CAWTQGLAGGGTQYF
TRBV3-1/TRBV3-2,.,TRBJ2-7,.,TGTGCCAGCAGCTACTTGACAAATTACGAGCAGTACTTC,CASSYLTNYEQYF
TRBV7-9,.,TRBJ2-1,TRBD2,TGTGCCAGCAGCTTAGGTCCACTAGCGAAGAATGAGCAGTTCTTC,CASSLGPLAKNEQFF
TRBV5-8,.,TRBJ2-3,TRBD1,TGTGCCAGCCAAAACAGGGGGAGACGCACAGATACGCAGTATTTT,CASQNRGRRTDTQYF
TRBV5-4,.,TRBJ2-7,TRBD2,TGTGCCAGCAGTATTGCGGGAGGGTACGAGCAGTACTTC,CASSIAGGYEQYF
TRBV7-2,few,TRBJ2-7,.,TGTGCCAGCAGCTACCGACAGAGCTCCTACGAGCAGTACTTC,CASSYRQSSYEQYF